A single sample is the source of the 5 T cell receptor beta chains below, sequenced in a study of T cells after yellow fever vaccination. TCRdb re-derived calls from the 5' RACE reads in MiXCR, one entry per CDR3 protein. The table records 100,000 to 150,000 distinct CDR3 sequences, about 15% of them present only once. The material sequenced was CD8+ T cells sorted from PBMCs, taken 5 days after the yellow fever booster vaccination. Every receptor here comes from a man between 18 and 35 years old who received the YFV17D yellow fever vaccine.

This clonotype has more than one count but fewer than ten. The chain employs TRBV7-9 and TRBJ1-1; weak D call: TRBD1 (6 bases). The CDR3 is 16 residues long. Germline V gives CDR1 SEHNR, CDR2 FQNEAQ (reference sequence). Trimming left V 5 bases short and J 5 bases short, with 21 bases between. CDR3 coding DNA: TGTGCCAGCAGCACCTCCACAGGGAAGGGAAGGACTGAAGCTTTCTTT. This encodes CASSTSTGKGRTEAFF.

The table lists this clonotype with a few counts. The chain is built from TRBV23-1 and TRBJ2-5; tentative D call: TRBD1 (6 bases). TRBV23-1 is an ORF for which the function is uncertain. This CDR3 contains 14 residues. V lost 6 bases to trimming and J lost 5 bases, with 16 bases between them. The CDR3 here is CASRVAGARETQYF. CDR3 coding DNA: TGCGCCAGCAGGGTGGCAGGGGCACGGGAGACCCAGTACTTC.

Ten or more counts support this clonotype. This chain connects TRBV7-2 to TRBJ2-7; D not certain. With 1 base removed from V and 3 bases from J, the gap between germline ends came to 7 bases. Germline V CDR1 and CDR2: SGHTA, FQGNSA. The CDR3 contains 13 residues. In nucleotides, the CDR3 is TGTGCCAGCAGCTTAGAGGTGGGCTACGAGCAGTACGTC. Its protein product is CASSLEVGYEQYV.

This clonotype came up a few times. The CDR3 DNA reads as TGTGCCAGCAGTTTGAATAGGGGTGTCCATGAGCAGTTCTTC. Protein sequence: CASSLNRGVHEQFF. The J gene is TRBJ2-1, the V gene TRBV12-3 or TRBV12-4; tentatively, D is TRBD1 (5 bases). V gave up 3 bases and J gave up 8 bases, with 14 bases separating them. This CDR3 comprises 14 residues.

This rearrangement joins TRBV4-3 to TRBJ1-6, with D unclear. Trimming took off 1 base at V and 7 bases at J, with 11 bases between the two ends. Germline assignment: CDR1 LGHNA and CDR2 YSLEER. The CDR3 consists of 15 residues. The CDR3 sequence: CASSQGRSENSPLHF. In DNA form, the CDR3 reads TGCGCCAGCAGCCAAGGGAGGAGCGAAAATTCACCCCTCCACTTT.